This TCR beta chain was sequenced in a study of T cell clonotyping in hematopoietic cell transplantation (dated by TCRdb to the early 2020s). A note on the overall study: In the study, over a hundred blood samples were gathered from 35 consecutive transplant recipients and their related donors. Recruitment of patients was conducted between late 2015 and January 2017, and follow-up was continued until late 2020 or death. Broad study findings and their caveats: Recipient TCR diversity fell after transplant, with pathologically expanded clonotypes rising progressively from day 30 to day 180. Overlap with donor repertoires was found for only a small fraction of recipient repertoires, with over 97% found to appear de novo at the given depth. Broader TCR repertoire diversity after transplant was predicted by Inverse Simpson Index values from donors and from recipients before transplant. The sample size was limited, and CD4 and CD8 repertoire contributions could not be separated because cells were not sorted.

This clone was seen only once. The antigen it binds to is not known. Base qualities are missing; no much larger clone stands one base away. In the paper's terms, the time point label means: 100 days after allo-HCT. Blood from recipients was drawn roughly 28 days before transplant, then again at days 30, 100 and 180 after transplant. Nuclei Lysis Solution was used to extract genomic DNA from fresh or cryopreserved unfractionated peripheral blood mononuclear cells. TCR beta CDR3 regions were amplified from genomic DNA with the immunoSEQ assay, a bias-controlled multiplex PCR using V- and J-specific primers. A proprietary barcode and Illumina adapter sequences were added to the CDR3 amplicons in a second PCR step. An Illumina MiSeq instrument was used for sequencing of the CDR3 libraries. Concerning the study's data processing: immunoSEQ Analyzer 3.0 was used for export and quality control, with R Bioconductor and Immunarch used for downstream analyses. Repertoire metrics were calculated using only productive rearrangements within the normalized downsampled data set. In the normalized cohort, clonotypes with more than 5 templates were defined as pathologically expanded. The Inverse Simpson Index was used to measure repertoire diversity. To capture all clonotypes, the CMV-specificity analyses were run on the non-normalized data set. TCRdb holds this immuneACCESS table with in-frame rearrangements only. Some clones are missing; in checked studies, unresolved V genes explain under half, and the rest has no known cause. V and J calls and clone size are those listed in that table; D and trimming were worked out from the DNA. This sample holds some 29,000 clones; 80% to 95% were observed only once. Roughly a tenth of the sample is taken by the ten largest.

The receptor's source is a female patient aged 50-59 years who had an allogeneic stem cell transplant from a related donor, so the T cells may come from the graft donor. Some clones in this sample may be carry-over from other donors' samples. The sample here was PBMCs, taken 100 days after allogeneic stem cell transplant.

The nucleotides are TGTGCCTTCGGGACAGGGGGCGATAATGAAAAACTGTTTTTT. Translated, this is CAFGTGGDNEKLFF. The rearranged chain carries TRBV30 and TRBJ1-4; 12 junctional bases match TRBD1. The V end gives up 7 bases and the J end 4 bases, leaving 4 bases in the junction not matched to a gene. CDR1 and CDR2 (GTSNPN, SVGIG) derive from the germline V gene (reference sequence). The CDR3 has 14 amino acids, counting the end cysteine and phenylalanine. The CDR3 DNA has 42 bases and is translated from base 1. The CDR3, completed at both ends by the reference TRBV30 and TRBJ1-4 genes, gives the full variable domain SQTIHQWPATLVQPVGSPLSLECTVEGTSNPNLYWYRQAAGRGLQLLFYSVGIGQISSEVPQNLSASRPQDRQFILSSKKLLLSDSGFYLCAFGTGGDNEKLFFGSGTQLSVL.